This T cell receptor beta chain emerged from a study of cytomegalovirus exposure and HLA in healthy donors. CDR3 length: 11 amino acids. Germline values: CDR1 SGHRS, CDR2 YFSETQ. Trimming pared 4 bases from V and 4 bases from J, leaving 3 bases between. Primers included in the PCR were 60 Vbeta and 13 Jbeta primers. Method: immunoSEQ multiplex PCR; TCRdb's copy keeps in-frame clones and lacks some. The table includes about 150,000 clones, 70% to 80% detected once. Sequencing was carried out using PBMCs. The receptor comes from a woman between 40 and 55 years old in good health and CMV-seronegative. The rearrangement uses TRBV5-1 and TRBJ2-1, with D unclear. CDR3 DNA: TGCGCCAGCAGCCTTTACAATGAGCAGTTCTTC. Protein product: CASSLYNEQFF.